This T cell receptor (beta chain) was identified during a study of beta chain features in type 1 diabetes (dated by TCRdb to between 2018 and 2020). For context, the study as a whole: Mean age, gender distribution, total cell number and subset yield were not different between patients and healthy donors. A total of about 100 million sorted cells were examined across all samples, and RNA yield correlated strongly with the number of cells per subset. The study compared TCRB repertoires of sorted circulating CD4+ T cell subsets between recently diagnosed type 1 diabetes patients and matched healthy donors. Regulatory and stem cell-like memory subsets were isolated from only 8 patients and roughly eight healthy donors, whereas naive and central memory subsets came from all 28 donors.

With respect to this clone: Its antigen has not been determined. No base-level quality is on record; no much larger clone is a single base apart.

Each donor gave one peripheral blood draw, around 0.12 L on average, collected into heparinised tubes. A BD FACSAria II and a panel including CD45RO, CCR7, CD25, CD127, CD95 and CD27 were used to sort naive, central memory, regulatory and stem cell-like memory CD4+ T cells. Every sorted population had a purity above 98%. PBMCs were separated immediately by Lymphoprep density gradient centrifugation and were stained directly, without being cultured. To minimize batch effects, samples were stained and sorted in pairs, one healthy donor with one patient per experiment. Relative to germline, V is missing 2 bases and J is missing 5 bases, with 3 bases of the junction outside any gene match. In the germline V gene, CDR1 corresponds to SGDLS and CDR2 to YYNGEE. Inclusive of the bounding cysteine and phenylalanine, the CDR3 is 15 residues long. Only the CDR3 DNA stays, 45 bases, in frame from base 1. The High Capacity cDNA Reverse Transcription Kit was used to reverse transcribe all of the isolated RNA, meaning that expressed TCRB transcripts were what got sequenced. Deep immunoSEQ sequencing was applied to naive, central memory and regulatory T cell samples, giving an average of about 3.4 million total reads per sample. After sorted cells were lysed in RLT buffer, RNA was extracted with DNase-treated RNeasy Micro or Mini kits, with the choice depending on cell number. To prevent cross-contamination, every cell subset was processed on its own, while patient and healthy donor samples were processed together. TCRB sequences were amplified from cDNA with the immunoSEQ multiplex PCR, producing 87-bp fragments spanning the CDR3 region. Sequencing of the amplicons was done on the Illumina HiSeq platform. The original methods were these. PCR bias was corrected computationally using synthetic template baselines, and reads within Hamming distance 2 were collapsed, with unmergeable singletons discarded. Reads were aligned against IMGT to assign V, D and J genes, CDR3 length and insertions or deletions at six rearrangement sites. Within each subset, clonotype counts were normalized to sorted cell number, after which true diversity and Gini coefficients were computed with the tcR R package. Repertoire sharing was quantified using the overlap coefficient calculated on TCRB nucleotide sequences. TCRdb stores this immuneACCESS table with in-frame sequences only. Part of the clones is absent; in the studies checked, under half of the shortfall reflects unresolved V genes, and no reason is known for the rest. The DNA was the basis for D and trimming; V, J and clone size are from that table. The sample data list approximately 60,000 clones, and roughly three fifths of these were observed just once. 2% to 2.5% of the sample belongs to the ten largest clones.

Overall study outcomes, separate from this receptor: Naive, central memory and regulatory TCRB repertoires appeared to be more alike among patients than among healthy donors. At VDJ recombination sites, type 1 diabetes patients had fewer insertions and more deleted nucleotides, which implies abnormalities in thymic rearrangement. PCR may preferentially amplify shorter templates, but because patient and control samples were amplified and corrected together, any resulting skew would affect both groups equally. A moderate but significant shortening of TCRB CDR3 length was observed in type 1 diabetes patients in all four CD4+ subsets. Because small numbers of individuals were included in the HLA sub-analyses, any influence of HLA type on TCRB rearrangement was left unresolved. Because cDNA was sequenced instead of genomic DNA, highly expressing activated cells could be over-represented, though the groups showed no difference in activation or CD3 levels.

This TCR came from a woman between 18 and 29 years old in good health. Material: Tregs from blood. The cell subset or site label, read with the paper, signifies: regulatory CD4+ T cells. The chain couples TRBV9 to TRBJ2-7; TRBD2 fits 14 bases in the junction. CDR3 sequence: CASSVGLAGGHEQYF. The DNA sequence is as follows: TGTGCCAGCAGCGTCGGACTAGCGGGGGGCCACGAGCAGTACTTC. Supplemented by the reference TRBV9 and TRBJ2-7 proteins around the CDR3, the complete variable domain is DSGVTQTPKHLITATGQRVTLRCSPRSGDLSVYWYQQSLDQGLQFLIQYYNGEERAKGNILERFSAQQFPDLHSELNLSSLELGDSALYFCASSVGLAGGHEQYFGPGTRLTVT.